This T cell receptor beta chain was identified in a study of blood T cell repertoires in COVID-19. Overall study context: Sample material is recorded as cDNA or gDNA derived from T cells, B-cell-depleted T cells, or PBMCs.

In the authors' workflow: Reference gene primer amplification in the assay estimated nucleated cell counts. Sequenced by immunoSEQ multiplex PCR; TCRdb stores in-frame clones only, minus some. V, J and clone size reflect that table, while D and trimming were determined from the DNA. This sample has 300,000 to 400,000 clones, with 70% to 90% found just once. Germline V CDR1 and CDR2: LGHNA, YSLEER. After removal of 0 bases from V and 1 base from J, the junction contained 9 bases not matched to a gene. The CDR3 consists of 18 residues. Sequenced: peripheral blood. The gene calls are TRBV4-3 and TRBJ2-3; TRBD2 aligns across 8 bases. The TCR was taken from a woman aged 25-40 years with COVID-19, enrolled during active disease. In DNA form, the CDR3 reads TGCGCCAGCAGCCAAGATGGGGGCCTAGCGGGCCGCACAGATACGCAGTATTTT. Translation gives CASSQDGGLAGRTDTQYF.